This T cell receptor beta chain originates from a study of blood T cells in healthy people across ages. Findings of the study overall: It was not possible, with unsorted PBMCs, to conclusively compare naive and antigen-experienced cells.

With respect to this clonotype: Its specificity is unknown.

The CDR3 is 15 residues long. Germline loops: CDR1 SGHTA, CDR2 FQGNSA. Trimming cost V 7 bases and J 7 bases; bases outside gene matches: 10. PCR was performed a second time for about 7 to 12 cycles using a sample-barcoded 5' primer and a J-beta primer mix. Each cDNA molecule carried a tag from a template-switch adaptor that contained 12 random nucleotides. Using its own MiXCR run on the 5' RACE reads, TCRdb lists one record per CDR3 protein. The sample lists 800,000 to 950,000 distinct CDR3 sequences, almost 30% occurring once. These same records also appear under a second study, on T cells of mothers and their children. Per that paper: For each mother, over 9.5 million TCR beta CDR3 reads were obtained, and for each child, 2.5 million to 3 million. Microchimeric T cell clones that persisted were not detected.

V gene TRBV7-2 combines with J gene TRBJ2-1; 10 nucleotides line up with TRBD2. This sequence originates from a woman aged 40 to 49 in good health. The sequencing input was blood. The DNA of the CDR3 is TGTGCCAGCAATCCTAGCGGGGGAAGCGGGAATGAGCAGTTCTTC. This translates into CASNPSGGSGNEQFF.